This record concerns one T cell receptor (beta chain) sequence. Antigen unknown. This sample is part of a study of radiation and T cells in renal cell carcinoma. Findings and limits, study-wide: Dominant CDR3 motifs were more common in irradiated tumors than controls.

Produced via immunoSEQ multiplex PCR; TCRdb's table is partial and in-frame only. The sample carries 15,000 to 18,000 clones, about three fifths recorded once. CDR1 MNHEY and CDR2 SVGAGI come from the germline V gene. CDR3 length: 14 residues. The ends were cut back, 6 bases at V and 5 bases at J, with 11 bases in the middle. Treatment specified: treatment-naive control, cytoreductive nephrectomy. Clear cell pathology was present in this patient's renal cell carcinoma. Sequenced control tumors were from about 10 males and several females, median age about 50. This chain connects TRBV6-5 to TRBJ1-6; maybe TRBD1 (6 bases). The receptor's source is a man aged 50-59 years with renal cell carcinoma. The material was tumor tissue, obtained from a patient whose treatment was nephrectomy without radiotherapy. DNA for the CDR3: TGTGCCAGCAGCCGCCGACAGGATAATTCACCCCTCCACTTT. It specifies CASSRRQDNSPLHF.